This record concerns one T cell receptor (beta chain) sequence. The antigen is unknown. These data originate in a study of T cell responses to AZD1222 COVID-19 vaccine. Turning to the study itself: Pooled together were second doses at about 4 or about 12 weeks.

Broader study findings: Increases in Spike-specific TCR breadth and depth were seen after two AZD1222 doses. Repertoire samples came only from after the peak T cell response. Spike regions recognized by vaccine-associated CD4 TCRs spanned the protein, led by 160-218 and 743-854.

Here immunoSEQ multiplex PCR was the method, and the copy in TCRdb shows in-frame clones only, minus some. This table holds over 150,000 clones, 90% found once. The CDR3 extends over 14 amino acids. V was clipped by 2 bases and J by 2 bases; unmatched bases: 2. CDR1 KGHSH and CDR2 LQKENI come from the germline V gene. Sequencing was performed on peripheral blood, taken on day 0 of AZD1222 vaccination. The rearrangement joins TRBV18 to TRBJ1-2; 7 positions match TRBD1. This clonotype originated in an adult in good health. The CDR3 region is CASSPSRGNYGYTF. The CDR3 nucleotides read TGTGCCAGCTCACCAAGCAGGGGGAACTATGGCTACACCTTC.